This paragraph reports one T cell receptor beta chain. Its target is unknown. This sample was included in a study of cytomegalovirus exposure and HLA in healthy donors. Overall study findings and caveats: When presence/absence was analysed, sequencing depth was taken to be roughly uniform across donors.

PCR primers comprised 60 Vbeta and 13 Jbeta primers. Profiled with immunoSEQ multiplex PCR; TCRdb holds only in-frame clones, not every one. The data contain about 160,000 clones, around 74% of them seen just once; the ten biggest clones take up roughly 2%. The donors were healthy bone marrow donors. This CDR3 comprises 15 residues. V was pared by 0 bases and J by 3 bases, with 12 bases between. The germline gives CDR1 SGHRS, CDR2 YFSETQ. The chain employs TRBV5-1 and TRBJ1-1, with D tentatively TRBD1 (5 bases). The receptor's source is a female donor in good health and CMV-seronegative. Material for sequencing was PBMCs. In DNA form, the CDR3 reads TGCGCCAGCAGCTTGGGTAGGGGAAGGGACACTGAAGCTTTCTTT. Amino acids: CASSLGRGRDTEAFF.